The rows below give T cell receptor beta chains drawn from one sample of a study of CD8 T cells in ankylosing spondylitis. TCRdb analysed the 5' RACE reads with MiXCR anew, one entry per CDR3 protein. The table includes hundreds of thousands of distinct CDR3 sequences, about 11% detected once. Material for sequencing was blood, either unsorted or a sorted T cell fraction (not recorded which). The source is a male donor with ankylosing spondylitis. Both conserved end residues are part of each CDR3. A D gene is named only where the DNA matches it firmly. Clone size, where shown, is once, few, many, or a class for clones that have expanded.

v_gene: TRBV20-1
abundance: -
j_gene: TRBJ2-7
d_gene: -
len: 14
CDR3nt: TGCAGTGCTAGTAGCCCGGAGTCGACCTACGAGCAGTACTTC
CDR3aa: CSASSPESTYEQYF

v_gene: TRBV6-1
abundance: -
j_gene: TRBJ1-1
d_gene: TRBD1
len: 15
CDR3nt: TGTGCCAGCAGTAAACCCTCGACAGGGCAGGCTGAAGCTTTCTTT
CDR3aa: CASSKPSTGQAEAFF

v_gene: TRBV11-2
abundance: -
j_gene: TRBJ1-1
d_gene: TRBD1
len: 14
CDR3nt: TGTGCCAGCAGCTTCCGACAGGGGGGCACTGAAGCTTTCTTT
CDR3aa: CASSFRQGGTEAFF

v_gene: TRBV9
abundance: -
j_gene: TRBJ1-5
d_gene: -
len: 15
CDR3nt: TGTGCCAGCAGCGTAGAATGGAGGCTTCATCAGCCCCAGCATTTT
CDR3aa: CASSVEWRLHQPQHF

v_gene: TRBV20-1
abundance: -
j_gene: TRBJ2-7
d_gene: -
len: 11
CDR3nt: TGCAGTGCCCCCCGTTTGGGCGAGCAGTACTTC
CDR3aa: CSAPRLGEQYF

v_gene: TRBV20-1
abundance: -
j_gene: TRBJ2-3
d_gene: TRBD1
len: 14
CDR3nt: TGCAGTGACGGGACAGGGAGGAAGACAGATACGCAGTATTTT
CDR3aa: CSDGTGRKTDTQYF

v_gene: TRBV20-1
abundance: many
j_gene: TRBJ1-5
d_gene: -
len: 13
CDR3nt: TGCAGTGCTAGGGAAGATAGCAATCAGCCCCAGCATTTT
CDR3aa: CSAREDSNQPQHF

v_gene: TRBV20-1
abundance: few
j_gene: TRBJ2-3
d_gene: -
len: 14
CDR3nt: TGCAGTGCAACCGTTCATGCGTTATCAGATACGCAGTATTTT
CDR3aa: CSATVHALSDTQYF

v_gene: TRBV6-2/TRBV6-3
abundance: -
j_gene: TRBJ1-1
d_gene: -
len: 14
CDR3nt: TGTGCCAGCAGTTACTCGACCGGCAGCACTGAAGCTTTCTTT
CDR3aa: CASSYSTGSTEAFF

v_gene: TRBV4-1
abundance: many
j_gene: TRBJ1-5
d_gene: -
len: 15
CDR3nt: TGCGCCAGCAGCCAAGATCAGGGCAGCTATCAGCCCCAGCATTTT
CDR3aa: CASSQDQGSYQPQHF

v_gene: TRBV20-1
abundance: many
j_gene: TRBJ2-3
d_gene: TRBD2
len: 15
CDR3nt: TGCAGTGCTAGGGGGCGAGCGGGGGGCACAGATACGCAGTATTTT
CDR3aa: CSARGRAGGTDTQYF

v_gene: TRBV7-2
abundance: -
j_gene: TRBJ1-5
d_gene: TRBD1
len: 15
CDR3nt: TGTGCCAGCAGCCAGCGGACAGGGGGGATTCAGCCCCAGCATTTT
CDR3aa: CASSQRTGGIQPQHF

v_gene: TRBV10-3
abundance: many
j_gene: TRBJ2-4
d_gene: -
len: 15
CDR3nt: TGTGCCATCAGTGAGTCGAGGGGCAGGGGCAACATTCAGTACTTC
CDR3aa: CAISESRGRGNIQYF

v_gene: TRBV7-2
abundance: -
j_gene: TRBJ2-7
d_gene: TRBD2
len: 16
CDR3nt: TGTGCCAGCAGCTTACGGGCGGGAGGATTGGCCTACGAGCAGTACTTC
CDR3aa: CASSLRAGGLAYEQYF

v_gene: TRBV5-1
abundance: many
j_gene: TRBJ2-7
d_gene: TRBD1
len: 14
CDR3nt: TGCGCCAGCAGCTTGCGGACAGGGTACTACGAGCAGTACTTC
CDR3aa: CASSLRTGYYEQYF

v_gene: TRBV4-2
abundance: many
j_gene: TRBJ2-1
d_gene: -
len: 15
CDR3nt: TGTGCCAGCAGCCAACGGGGTGGTACTTACAATGAGCAGTTCTTC
CDR3aa: CASSQRGGTYNEQFF

v_gene: TRBV20-1
abundance: -
j_gene: TRBJ2-3
d_gene: TRBD2
len: 15
CDR3nt: TGCAGTGCCCAACTAGCGGGAGGCGGGGCAGATACGCAGTATTTT
CDR3aa: CSAQLAGGGADTQYF

v_gene: TRBV9
abundance: -
j_gene: TRBJ2-5
d_gene: TRBD2
len: 14
CDR3nt: TGTGCCAGCAGCGTAGCGGGGGGGTGGGAGACCCAGTACTTC
CDR3aa: CASSVAGGWETQYF

v_gene: TRBV7-2
abundance: many
j_gene: TRBJ1-3
d_gene: -
len: 15
CDR3nt: TGTGCCAGCAGCGGAGACAGCAGCTCTGGAAACACCATATATTTT
CDR3aa: CASSGDSSSGNTIYF

v_gene: TRBV29-1
abundance: few
j_gene: TRBJ2-5
d_gene: -
len: 12
CDR3nt: TGCAGCGTTCGTATGGTGGCGGAGACCCAGTACTTC
CDR3aa: CSVRMVAETQYF

v_gene: TRBV12-3/TRBV12-4
abundance: few
j_gene: TRBJ1-6
d_gene: -
len: 13
CDR3nt: TGTGCCAGCAGTTTAACCCCCGGCTCACCCCTCCACTTT
CDR3aa: CASSLTPGSPLHF

v_gene: TRBV5-1
abundance: -
j_gene: TRBJ2-5
d_gene: -
len: 14
CDR3nt: TGCGCCAGCAGCTTGATTCCCGGTCAAGAGACCCAGTACTTC
CDR3aa: CASSLIPGQETQYF

v_gene: TRBV7-9
abundance: -
j_gene: TRBJ1-1
d_gene: -
len: 15
CDR3nt: TGTGCCAGCAGCTTTGCCGGGTCAAGGAGCACTGAAGCTTTCTTT
CDR3aa: CASSFAGSRSTEAFF